A selection of T cell receptor beta chains follows, all from one sample in a study of T cells in Graves' hyperthyroidism and ophthalmopathy. TCRdb used MiXCR to reprocess the multiplex PCR reads, holding one entry per CDR3 protein. This table has under 300,000 distinct CDR3 sequences, roughly 14% appearing once. The sequenced material came from blood. These receptor sequences come from a woman aged 40 to 55 with Graves' hyperthyroidism that later progressed to Graves' ophthalmopathy. The CDR3 runs from the conserved cysteine through the conserved F or W. The D gene is left open where the match is weak. Clone size is given for some rows only: seen once, a few or many times, or a class if the clone is expanded.

NA	TRBD2	18	TRBJ2-1	TRBV28	CASSLYSGIDYSYNEQFF	TGTGCCAGCAGTTTATATAGCGGGATTGACTACTCCTACAATGAGCAGTTCTTC
NA	NA	15	TRBJ2-1	TRBV19	CASTTEVGIYNEQSF	TGTGCCAGTACCACGGAGGTGGGGATTTACAATGAGCAGTCCTTC
many	NA	12	TRBJ2-7	TRBV7-9	CASSFFSYEQYF	TGTGCCAGCAGCTTCTTCTCCTACGAGCAGTACTTC
many	TRBD2	13	TRBJ2-1	TRBV20-1	CSATTGGRNEQFF	TGCAGTGCTACGACGGGGGGGAGGAATGAGCAGTTCTTC
many	TRBD2	17	TRBJ2-2	TRBV5-1	CASSLTTGLAGTGELFF	TGCGCCAGCAGCTTGACCACCGGACTAGCGGGAACCGGGGAGCTGTTTTTT
few	NA	14	TRBJ1-5	TRBV4-1	CASSRTQGIQPQHF	TGCGCCAGCAGCCGAACTCAGGGAATTCAGCCCCAGCATTTT
many	TRBD2	15	TRBJ2-2	TRBV29-1	CSVDAGDPGTGELFF	TGCAGCGTTGATGCGGGGGACCCGGGCACCGGGGAGCTGTTTTTT
many	NA	15	TRBJ2-7	TRBV11-2	CASSLLAMTYYEQYF	TGTGCCAGCAGCTTACTAGCCATGACCTACTACGAGCAGTACTTC
many	NA	15	TRBJ1-4	TRBV18	CASSPLQGFGEKLFF	TGTGCCAGCTCACCGTTGCAAGGTTTTGGAGAAAAACTGTTTTTT
many	NA	13	TRBJ2-2	TRBV29-1	CSVTGRNTGELFF	TGCAGCGTCACGGGACGGAACACCGGGGAGCTGTTTTTT
many	NA	14	TRBJ2-1	TRBV27	CASSLAAFYNEQFF	TGTGCCAGCAGTTTAGCGGCTTTCTACAATGAGCAGTTCTTC
many	NA	16	TRBJ2-1	TRBV12-3/TRBV12-4	CASSPQQGSSYNEQFF	TGTGCCAGCAGTCCCCAACAGGGAAGCTCCTACAATGAGCAGTTCTTC
few	NA	14	TRBJ1-1	TRBV19	CASSPLPVTTEAFF	TGTGCCAGTAGTCCCCTCCCTGTAACCACTGAAGCTTTCTTT
many	NA	16	TRBJ2-1	TRBV2	CASSAWSGSWDNEQFF	TGTGCCAGCAGTGCCTGGAGCGGGTCGTGGGACAATGAGCAGTTCTTC
few	TRBD1	14	TRBJ2-5	TRBV29-1	CSAEGTGVQETQYF	TGCAGCGCTGAAGGGACAGGGGTTCAAGAGACCCAGTACTTC
many	TRBD2	17	TRBJ2-2	TRBV11-2	CASSRGTSGWVAGELFF	TGTGCCAGCAGCAGGGGGACTAGCGGGTGGGTGGCCGGGGAGCTGTTTTTT
many	TRBD2	16	TRBJ2-3	TRBV6-1	CASSQGLARISDTQYF	TGTGCCAGCAGCCAGGGACTAGCGAGGATCTCGGATACGCAGTATTTT
many	TRBD2	15	TRBJ2-3	TRBV20-1	CSARLRGLAGDTQYF	TGCAGTGCTAGACTCCGAGGACTAGCAGGAGATACGCAGTATTTT